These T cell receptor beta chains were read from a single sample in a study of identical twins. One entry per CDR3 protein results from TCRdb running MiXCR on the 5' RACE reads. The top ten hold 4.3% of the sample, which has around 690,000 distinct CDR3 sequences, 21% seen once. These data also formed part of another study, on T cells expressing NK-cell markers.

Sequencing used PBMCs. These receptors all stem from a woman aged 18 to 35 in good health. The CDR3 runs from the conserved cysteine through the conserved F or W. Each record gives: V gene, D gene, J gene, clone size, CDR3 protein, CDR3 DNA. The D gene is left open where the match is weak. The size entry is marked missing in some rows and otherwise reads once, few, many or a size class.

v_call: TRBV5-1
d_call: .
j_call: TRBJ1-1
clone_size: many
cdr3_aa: CASSIENTEAFF
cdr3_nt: TGCGCCAGCAGCATCGAGAACACTGAAGCTTTCTTT

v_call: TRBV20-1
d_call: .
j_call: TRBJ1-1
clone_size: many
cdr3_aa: CSATEAFF
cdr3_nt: TGCAGTGCTACTGAAGCTTTCTTT

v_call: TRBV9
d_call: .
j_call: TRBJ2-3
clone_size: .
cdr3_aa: CASSVAVRDTQYF
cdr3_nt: TGTGCCAGCAGCGTAGCGGTGCGGGATACGCAGTATTTT

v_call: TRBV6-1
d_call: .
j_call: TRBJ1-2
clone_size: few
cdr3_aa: CASSQTPPGGLGGYTF
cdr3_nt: TGTGCCAGCAGTCAAACCCCTCCCGGAGGGTTGGGTGGCTACACCTTC

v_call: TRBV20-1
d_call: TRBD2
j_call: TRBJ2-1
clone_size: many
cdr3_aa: CSANLAGYNEQFF
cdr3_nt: TGCAGTGCTAACCTAGCGGGATACAATGAGCAGTTCTTC

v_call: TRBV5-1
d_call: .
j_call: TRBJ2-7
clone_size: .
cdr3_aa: CASSFDRNSYEQYF
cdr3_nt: TGCGCCAGCAGCTTTGACAGGAACTCCTACGAGCAGTACTTC

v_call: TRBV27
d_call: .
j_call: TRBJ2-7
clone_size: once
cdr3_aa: CASHGGFEQYF
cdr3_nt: TGTGCCAGCCACGGGGGCTTCGAGCAGTACTTC

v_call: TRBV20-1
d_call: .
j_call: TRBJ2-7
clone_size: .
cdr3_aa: CSARDPGATKEQYF
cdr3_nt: TGCAGTGCTAGAGACCCAGGAGCTACTAAGGAGCAGTACTTC

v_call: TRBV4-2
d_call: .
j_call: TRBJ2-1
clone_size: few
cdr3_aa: CASSQEAGSRYNEQFF
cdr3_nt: TGTGCCAGCAGCCAAGAGGCCGGGAGCAGGTACAATGAGCAGTTCTTC

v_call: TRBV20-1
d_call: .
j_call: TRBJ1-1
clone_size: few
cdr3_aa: CSAAIRGNTEAFF
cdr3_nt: TGCAGTGCTGCAATCAGAGGGAACACTGAAGCTTTCTTT

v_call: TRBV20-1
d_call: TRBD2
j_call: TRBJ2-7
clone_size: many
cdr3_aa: CSASVLAGINEQYF
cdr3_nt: TGCAGTGCTAGTGTACTAGCGGGGATTAACGAGCAGTACTTC

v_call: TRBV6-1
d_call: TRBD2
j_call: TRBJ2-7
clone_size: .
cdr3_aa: CASKPGERRGREQYF
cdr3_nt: TGTGCCAGCAAACCAGGCGAGCGGCGGGGGAGAGAGCAGTACTTC

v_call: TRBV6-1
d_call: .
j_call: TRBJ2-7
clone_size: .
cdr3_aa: CASTPRVPVHEQYF
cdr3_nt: TGTGCCAGCACTCCGCGGGTCCCAGTTCACGAGCAGTACTTC

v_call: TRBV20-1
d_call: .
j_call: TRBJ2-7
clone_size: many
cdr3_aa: CSATLYGYEQYF
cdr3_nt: TGCAGTGCGACGCTCTACGGCTACGAGCAGTACTTC

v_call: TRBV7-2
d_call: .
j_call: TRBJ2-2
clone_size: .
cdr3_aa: CASSLGGAGGELFF
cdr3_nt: TGTGCCAGCAGCTTAGGGGGGGCTGGCGGGGAGCTGTTTTTT

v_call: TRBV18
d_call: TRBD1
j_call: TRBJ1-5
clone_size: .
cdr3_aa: CASSPRGQNQPQHF
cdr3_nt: TGTGCCAGCTCACCTCGGGGACAGAATCAGCCCCAGCATTTT

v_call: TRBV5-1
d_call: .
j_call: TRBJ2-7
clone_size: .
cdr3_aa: CTSSLAYDVGNYEQYF
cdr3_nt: TGCACCAGCAGCTTGGCCTATGACGTCGGGAACTACGAGCAGTACTTC

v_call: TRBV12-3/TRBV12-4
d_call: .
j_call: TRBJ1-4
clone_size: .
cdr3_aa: CASSPDGGRRREKLFF
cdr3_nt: TGTGCCAGCAGCCCCGACGGGGGCCGACGTAGGGAAAAACTGTTTTTT

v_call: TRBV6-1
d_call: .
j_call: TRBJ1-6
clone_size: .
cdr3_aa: CASTTWGRFNSPLHF
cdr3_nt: TGTGCCAGCACCACCTGGGGACGGTTTAACTCACCCCTCCACTTT

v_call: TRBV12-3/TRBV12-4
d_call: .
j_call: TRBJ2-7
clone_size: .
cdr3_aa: CACSSNRESGRKNYEQYF
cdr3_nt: TGTGCCTGCAGTTCTAATAGGGAATCGGGCAGGAAGAACTACGAGCAGTACTTC

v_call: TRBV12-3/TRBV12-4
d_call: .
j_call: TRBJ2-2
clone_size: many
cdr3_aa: CASRSQEKNTGELFF
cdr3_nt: TGTGCCAGCAGGTCCCAGGAGAAGAACACCGGGGAGCTGTTTTTT

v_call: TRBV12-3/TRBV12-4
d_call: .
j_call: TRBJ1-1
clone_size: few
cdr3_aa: CASKRQGNTEAFF
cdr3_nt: TGTGCCAGCAAGAGGCAGGGGAACACTGAAGCTTTCTTT

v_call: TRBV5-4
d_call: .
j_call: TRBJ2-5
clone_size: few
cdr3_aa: CASSGEGAQYF
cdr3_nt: TGTGCCAGCAGCGGTGAGGGAGCCCAGTACTTC

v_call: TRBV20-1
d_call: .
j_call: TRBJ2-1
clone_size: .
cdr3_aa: CSASALAVSNEQFF
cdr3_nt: TGCAGTGCTAGTGCCCTAGCTGTATCAAATGAGCAGTTCTTC

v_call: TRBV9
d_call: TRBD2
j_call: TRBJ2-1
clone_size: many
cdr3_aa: CASSVSSGTLGEQFF
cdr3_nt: TGTGCCAGCAGCGTATCCAGCGGGACTCTAGGTGAGCAGTTCTTC

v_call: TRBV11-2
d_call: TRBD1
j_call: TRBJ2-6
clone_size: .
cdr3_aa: CASSLRDRSTANVLTF
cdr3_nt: TGTGCCAGCAGCTTGAGGGACAGGTCCACGGCCAACGTCCTGACTTTC

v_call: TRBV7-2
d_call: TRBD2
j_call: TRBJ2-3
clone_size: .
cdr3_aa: CASSSGLAHTDTQYF
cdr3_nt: TGTGCCAGCAGCTCCGGACTAGCGCACACAGATACGCAGTATTTT

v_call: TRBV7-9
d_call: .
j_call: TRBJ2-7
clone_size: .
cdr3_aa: CASSVQGTSYEQYF
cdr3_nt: TGTGCCAGCAGCGTACAGGGCACCTCCTACGAGCAGTACTTC

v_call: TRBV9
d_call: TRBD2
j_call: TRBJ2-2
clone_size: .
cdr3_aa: CASSARSGGYGELFF
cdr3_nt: TGTGCCAGCAGCGCCAGGAGCGGGGGTTACGGGGAGCTGTTTTTT

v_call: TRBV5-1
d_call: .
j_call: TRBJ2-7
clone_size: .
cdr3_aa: CASTRSDSYEQYF
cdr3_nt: TGCGCCAGCACCCGATCCGACTCCTACGAGCAGTACTTC

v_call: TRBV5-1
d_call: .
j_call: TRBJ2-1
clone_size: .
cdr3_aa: CASSDSRGSWKNNEQFF
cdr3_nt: TGCGCCAGCAGCGATTCCAGGGGTTCTTGGAAAAACAATGAGCAGTTCTTC

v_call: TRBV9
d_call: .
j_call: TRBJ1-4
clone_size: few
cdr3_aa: CASSVGGSHNEKLFF
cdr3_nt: TGTGCCAGCAGCGTAGGAGGGTCCCATAATGAAAAACTGTTTTTT